This is a list of T cell receptor beta chains from one sample in a study of blood T cells in healthy people across ages. One entry per CDR3 protein results from TCRdb running MiXCR on the 5' RACE reads. The top ten hold over 40% of the sample, which has approximately 400,000 distinct CDR3 sequences, roughly half seen once. Source material: blood. These receptors were taken from a man in his sixties in good health. Each CDR3 is given with its conserved first and last residue. The order of the fields is CDR3 length, V gene, D gene, J gene, clone size, CDR3 protein, CDR3 DNA. D genes are given only for firm matches. A row's size may be missing; if present it is once, few, many or a size class.

>15|TRBV11-2|-|TRBJ2-7|-
CASSLSTRTLGLEYF
TGTGCCAGCAGCTTAAGTACGCGCACTCTGGGGTTAGAGTACTTC
>13|TRBV7-9|-|TRBJ2-3|-
CAGMTENTDTQYF
TGTGCCGGAATGACAGAAAACACAGATACGCAGTATTTT
>15|TRBV7-2|-|TRBJ2-7|many
CASSLGGRSSYEQYF
TGTGCCAGCAGCTTAGGGGGACGGAGCTCCTACGAGCAGTACTTC
>14|TRBV5-6|-|TRBJ2-1|-
CASSLERIYNEQFF
TGTGCCAGCAGCTTGGAAAGGATCTACAATGAGCAGTTCTTC
>14|TRBV29-1|-|TRBJ2-1|-
CSVEGRDTYNEQFF
TGCAGCGTTGAAGGGCGGGACACCTACAATGAGCAGTTCTTC
>14|TRBV7-2|-|TRBJ2-7|many
CASSPRWGSNEQYF
TGTGCCAGCAGCCCACGCTGGGGTTCCAACGAGCAGTACTTC
>17|TRBV4-2|-|TRBJ2-7|-
CASSQEPGGRGSHEQYF
TGTGCCAGCAGCCAGGAACCCGGTGGCAGGGGCTCCCACGAGCAGTACTTC
>15|TRBV15|TRBD2|TRBJ2-1|-
CATSSDPGLGSKQFF
TGTGCCACCAGCAGCGACCCGGGACTAGGGAGCAAACAGTTCTTC
>10|TRBV12-3/TRBV12-4|-|TRBJ1-3|-
CASRLNTIYF
TGTGCCAGCAGACTAAACACCATATATTTT
>13|TRBV10-3|-|TRBJ2-1|-
CAITTDPVNEQFF
TGTGCCATCACCACCGACCCGGTCAATGAGCAGTTCTTC
>14|TRBV30|TRBD2|TRBJ2-7|-
CAWGTSGGPYEQYF
TGTGCCTGGGGGACTAGCGGGGGACCCTACGAGCAGTACTTC
>14|TRBV3-1|-|TRBJ2-1|-
CASSQDRGFSEQFF
TGTGCCAGCAGCCAAGATAGGGGTTTCAGTGAGCAGTTCTTC
>15|TRBV12-3/TRBV12-4|-|TRBJ1-5|-
CASSLSGRTNQPQHF
TGTGCCAGCAGTTTATCGGGACGGACCAATCAGCCCCAGCATTTT
>18|TRBV6-2/TRBV6-3|-|TRBJ2-4|-
CASSYTTGKLLAKNIQYF
TGTGCCAGCAGTTACACGACAGGAAAACTTCTAGCCAAAAACATTCAGTACTTC
>14|TRBV28|-|TRBJ1-2|-
CASSSTGWNYGYTF
TGTGCCAGCAGCAGCACGGGCTGGAACTATGGCTACACCTTC
>13|TRBV20-1|TRBD1|TRBJ2-5|few
CSAKDRNQETQYF
TGCAGTGCTAAGGACAGGAACCAAGAGACCCAGTACTTC
>14|TRBV28|-|TRBJ2-7|-
CASSVAGTKYEQYF
TGTGCCAGCAGTGTGGCAGGGACCAAATACGAGCAGTACTTC
>15|TRBV6-1|TRBD2|TRBJ2-7|-
CASRLAGGSYNEQYF
TGTGCCAGCAGACTAGCGGGGGGGTCCTACAATGAGCAGTACTTC
>14|TRBV28|TRBD1|TRBJ1-6|-
CASSPRDRNSPLHF
TGTGCCAGCAGTCCCAGGGACAGGAATTCACCCCTCCACTTT
>14|TRBV10-3|-|TRBJ1-2|-
CAIRGGEQNYGYTF
TGTGCCATCAGGGGGGGGGAACAGAACTATGGCTACACCTTC
>13|TRBV20-1|TRBD2|TRBJ2-7|-
CSAAAGLTYEQYF
TGCAGTGCTGCCGCGGGACTAACCTACGAGCAGTACTTC
>17|TRBV5-5|-|TRBJ2-6|-
CASSLEIPGAGANVLTF
TGTGCCAGCAGCTTGGAAATTCCTGGGGCTGGGGCCAACGTCCTGACTTTC
>15|TRBV27|TRBD2|TRBJ2-7|few
CASSLRTSGRSEQYF
TGTGCCAGCAGTTTGCGGACTAGCGGGAGAAGCGAGCAGTACTTC
>14|TRBV20-1|TRBD2|TRBJ2-5|-
CSASARGGGETQYF
TGCAGTGCTAGTGCGCGGGGGGGAGGGGAGACCCAGTACTTC
>14|TRBV5-1|-|TRBJ2-5|-
CASSESGTQETQYF
TGCGCCAGCAGCGAATCCGGGACCCAAGAGACCCAGTACTTC
>15|TRBV4-1|TRBD1|TRBJ2-7|few
CASSHPGQGASEQYF
TGCGCCAGCAGCCACCCCGGACAGGGGGCATCCGAGCAGTACTTC
>14|TRBV3-1|-|TRBJ2-4|-
CASTPGTGKNIQYF
TGTGCCAGCACCCCAGGCACAGGCAAAAACATTCAGTACTTC
>13|TRBV20-1|-|TRBJ2-1|-
CSARLQGYNEQFF
TGCAGTGCTAGACTTCAAGGGTATAATGAGCAGTTCTTC
>16|TRBV18|TRBD1|TRBJ2-7|few
CASSPASATGGYEQYF
TGTGCCAGCTCACCCGCCTCCGCGACAGGGGGCTACGAGCAGTACTTC
>15|TRBV2|-|TRBJ2-1|many
CASSVLRGLGNEQFF
TGTGCCAGCAGTGTACTGCGGGGCTTGGGCAATGAGCAGTTCTTC
>14|TRBV2|-|TRBJ2-7|-
CASSEEAGTYEQYF
TGTGCCAGCAGTGAAGAGGCGGGGACCTACGAGCAGTACTTC
>16|TRBV7-9|TRBD2|TRBJ2-5|once
CASSPRGGTALETQYF
TGTGCCAGCAGCCCCCGCGGGGGGACTGCACTTGAGACCCAGTACTTC